This T cell receptor beta chain was identified in a study of T cells after yellow fever vaccination. This clonotype appeared a few times. The antigen remains unidentified. Study-wide results and caveats: FACS-sorted repertoires could harbor abundant contaminating bulk-population clonotypes.

TCRdb reprocessed the 5' RACE reads via MiXCR and lists one record per CDR3 protein. Among about 580,000 distinct CDR3 sequences listed, less than 20% were seen once. V gave up 3 bases and J gave up 7 bases, with 18 bases separating them. Per germline, CDR1 LGHDT and CDR2 YNNKEL (reference sequence). The CDR3 has 15 amino acids. V is TRBV3-1 and J is TRBJ1-2, with a weak D call TRBD1 (5 bases). The clonotype comes from a man between 18 and 29 years old who received the YFV17D yellow fever vaccine. This specimen consisted of PBMCs, obtained about 5 days after the first yellow fever vaccination. In nucleotides, the CDR3 is TGTGCCAGCAGCCAGGGACGCGGGGTAGAAAGTGGCTACACCTTC. Translating gives CASSQGRGVESGYTF.